A selection of T cell receptor beta chains follows, all from one sample in a study of blood T cell repertoires in COVID-19. Assay used: immunoSEQ multiplex PCR; TCRdb lists only in-frame clones, some missing. Of about 140,000 clones listed, 84% are singletons. Sequenced input: PBMCs or T cells enriched from blood (not recorded which). The receptors stem from a woman between 18 and 29 years old who had been exposed to COVID-19. Each CDR3 is given with its conserved first and last residue. The D gene is left open where the match is weak. Clone size is given for some rows only: seen once, a few or many times, or a class if the clone is expanded.

v_gene	abundance	d_gene	len	j_gene	CDR3nt	CDR3aa
TRBV27	-	-	15	TRBJ2-7	TGTGCCAGCAGTTTCAGCGGGGAGGGGGCCTACGAGCAGTACTTC	CASSFSGEGAYEQYF
TRBV5-4	-	TRBD1	15	TRBJ2-3	TGTGCCAGCAGCTGGGGGGACAGGGGAACAGATACGCAGTATTTT	CASSWGDRGTDTQYF
TRBV10-3	few	TRBD2	14	TRBJ2-7	TGTGCCATCAGGCCGGGAACTAGCGGCTACGAGCAGTACTTC	CAIRPGTSGYEQYF
TRBV18	-	-	15	TRBJ1-6	TGTGCCAGCTCAGGACAGAGCTCCTATAATTCACCCCTCCACTTT	CASSGQSSYNSPLHF
TRBV11-3	-	-	16	TRBJ2-5	TGTGCCAGCAGCTTAGGTGCCCTCTCGGGTGTAGAGACCCAGTACTTC	CASSLGALSGVETQYF
TRBV5-1	once	-	13	TRBJ1-1	TGCGCCAGCAGCTTGTTTGCCGGGACTGAAGCTTTCTTT	CASSLFAGTEAFF
TRBV19	once	-	15	TRBJ1-2	TGTGCCAGTAGTATAGCCAGCCAGGGGCTCTGGGGCTACACCTTC	CASSIASQGLWGYTF
TRBV6-5	-	-	10	TRBJ2-7	TGTGCTAAGCGGGTCTACGAGCAGTACTTC	CAKRVYEQYF
TRBV5-1	-	-	14	TRBJ1-2	TGCGCCAGCAGCTCCGACAGGTGGGACTATGGCTACACCTTC	CASSSDRWDYGYTF
TRBV30	once	TRBD1	15	TRBJ2-1	TGTGCCTGGAGAGGACAGGGATGGGCCTACAATGAGCAGTTCTTC	CAWRGQGWAYNEQFF
TRBV7-8	-	-	18	TRBJ2-3	TGTGCCAGCAGCGCGCCAACTGGCGCGCAACGAGGGTCAGATACGCAGTATTTT	CASSAPTGAQRGSDTQYF
TRBV7-2	-	TRBD1	15	TRBJ1-6	TGTGCCAGCAGCTCCCAGGGGGTTAATAATTCACCCCTCCACTTT	CASSSQGVNNSPLHF
TRBV5-1	-	-	14	TRBJ1-1	TGCGCCAGCAGCTGGACACGCATGAACACTGAAGCTTTCTTT	CASSWTRMNTEAFF
TRBV5-1	-	-	14	TRBJ2-7	TGCGCCAGCAGCCTCCGCCAGGGATTGTACGAGCAGTACTTC	CASSLRQGLYEQYF
TRBV6-2/TRBV6-3	-	-	18	TRBJ2-7	TGTGCCAGCAGTTACTCGTCGGCGGGAACTAGCTTTTCCTACGAGCAGTACTTC	CASSYSSAGTSFSYEQYF
TRBV29-1	-	-	13	TRBJ2-5	TGCAGCGTAGCGGGACAGGCGAAAGAGACCCAGTACTTC	CSVAGQAKETQYF
TRBV5-8	-	TRBD2	17	TRBJ2-7	TGTGCCAGCAGTGTAGAACCGGGACTAGCGGGAGAGTACGAGCAGTACTTC	CASSVEPGLAGEYEQYF
TRBV5-1	-	TRBD1	15	TRBJ2-1	TGCGCCAGCAGCCCCCAGACAGGGGTACCCGATGAGCAGTTCTTC	CASSPQTGVPDEQFF
TRBV29-1	-	-	13	TRBJ2-3	TGCAGCGTTGAAGTACAAACAGGGGATACGCAGTATTTT	CSVEVQTGDTQYF
TRBV5-8	-	-	15	TRBJ2-1	TGTGCCAGCAGCTTCGGGACAAACTCCTACAATGAGCAGTTCTTC	CASSFGTNSYNEQFF
TRBV5-6	few	TRBD1	17	TRBJ2-3	TGTGCCAGCAGCTACCCGGGACAGGGTTTTGGCACAGATACGCAGTATTTT	CASSYPGQGFGTDTQYF
TRBV30	-	-	12	TRBJ1-2	TGTGCCTGGAGTGTGAGGGAGACCTTTTACACCTTC	CAWSVRETFYTF
TRBV11-1	-	TRBD2	15	TRBJ2-3	TGTGCCAGCAGCTTAGTAGCGGGAGTGGCAGATACGCAGTATTTT	CASSLVAGVADTQYF
TRBV11-2	-	TRBD1	15	TRBJ2-7	TGTGCCAGCAGCTTGGGACAGGACTATCTCTACGAGCAGTACTTC	CASSLGQDYLYEQYF
TRBV7-9	-	-	13	TRBJ2-1	TGTGCCAGCAGCTTAGTCCCCAGGAATGAGCAGTTCTTC	CASSLVPRNEQFF
TRBV6-5	-	TRBD2	14	TRBJ2-1	TGTGCCAGCAGGGGCGGGAGGGTGAGGAATGAGCAGTTCTTC	CASRGGRVRNEQFF
TRBV5-4	-	-	13	TRBJ2-1	TGTGCCAGCAGCTTGGAGGCGGGACCCCCACAGTTCTTC	CASSLEAGPPQFF
TRBV7-9	-	TRBD2	17	TRBJ2-5	TGTGCCGGAGGACTAGCGGGAGGGCCGGGCCTACAAGAGACCCAGTACTTC	CAGGLAGGPGLQETQYF
TRBV5-1	few	TRBD2	15	TRBJ2-1	TGCGCCAGCAGCTTGGCCCTAGCGGACTACAATGAGCAGTTCTTC	CASSLALADYNEQFF
TRBV15	-	-	16	TRBJ2-1	TGTGCCACCAGGACCCCGACAGGTAGGATTCGCAATGAGCAGTTCTTC	CATRTPTGRIRNEQFF
TRBV4-2	-	TRBD2	21	TRBJ2-2	TGTGCCAGCAGCCAAGTTGTCCGGACTAGCGGGAGGCAAGGGAACGCCGGGGAGCTGTTTTTT	CASSQVVRTSGRQGNAGELFF
TRBV2	-	TRBD1	14	TRBJ1-2	TGTGCCAGCAGTAAAATAGGACAGGGGGACGGCTACACCTTC	CASSKIGQGDGYTF
TRBV29-1	few	-	12	TRBJ1-2	TGCAGCGTTCAGACAGACAACTATGGCTACACCTTC	CSVQTDNYGYTF
TRBV28	-	TRBD1	14	TRBJ1-2	TGTGCCAGCAGTTTTAGGACAGGGGGCTATGGCTACACCTTC	CASSFRTGGYGYTF
TRBV28	few	-	16	TRBJ1-1	TGTGCCAGCAGCCCTCCATGGGGGGGGCTCGGCACTGAAGCTTTCTTT	CASSPPWGGLGTEAFF
TRBV5-1	-	-	13	TRBJ1-2	TGCGCCAGCAGCTTGTACACGTCGTATGGCTACACCTTC	CASSLYTSYGYTF
TRBV6-2/TRBV6-3	-	-	15	TRBJ2-3	TGTGCCAGCAGTTTTAGGCGGGATGACACAGATACGCAGTATTTT	CASSFRRDDTDTQYF
TRBV7-9	-	-	13	TRBJ1-2	TGTGCCAGCAGCTTCCAGGGTGCCTATGGCTACACCTTC	CASSFQGAYGYTF
TRBV7-2	-	TRBD1	13	TRBJ1-6	TGTGCCAGCAGCTCCGGACAGGGGCCACCCCTCCACTTT	CASSSGQGPPLHF
TRBV7-2	-	-	16	TRBJ1-2	TGTGCCAGCAGCTTCCCCGCCGGTAACAGGGCTGGTGGCTACACCTTC	CASSFPAGNRAGGYTF
TRBV12-3/TRBV12-4	-	-	13	TRBJ2-1	TGTGCCAGCAGTTTCGGACTATCTCGTGGGCAGTTCTTC	CASSFGLSRGQFF
TRBV30	once	-	12	TRBJ2-5	TGTGCCTGGAAGAGCTGGTCGGAGACCCAGTACTTC	CAWKSWSETQYF
TRBV23-1	-	-	13	TRBJ1-1	TGCGCCAGCAGTCAAGGGTCAGGCCGCTTTGCTTTCTTT	CASSQGSGRFAFF
TRBV5-4	once	-	14	TRBJ2-1	TGTGCCAGCAGCCTAAAGACAGCTTACAATGAGCAGTTCTTC	CASSLKTAYNEQFF
TRBV5-1	-	TRBD2	14	TRBJ2-7	TGCGCCAGCAGCCCCCAGCGGGGAATCTACGAGCAGTACTTC	CASSPQRGIYEQYF